The present TCR beta chain was sequenced within a study of Ad26.COV2.S vaccination and SARS-CoV-2 variants. For the study at large: Donor joined the COV1001 Ad26.COV2.S trial arm. Intramuscular Ad26.COV2.S doses were given once or twice, 56 days apart.

The assay was immunoSEQ multiplex PCR, and TCRdb's table has in-frame clones only and misses some. This sample carries 350,000 to 500,000 clones, around nine tenths of them seen once, and the ten largest clones take over 9%. Treatment of the sample: approximately 18 received Ad26.COV2.S at low or high dose, single or two shots; about 5 received placebo; per-sample allocation not given. Sampling took place 63 days after the first vaccine or placebo injection. The CDR3 spans 12 residues. Trimming shortened V by 2 bases and J by 1 base, and 2 bases separated the two germline ends. Germline CDR1 reads MNHNY; CDR2 reads SVGAGI (reference sequence).

This material consisted of peripheral blood, taken in a trial of Ad26.COV2.S vaccine versus placebo. The gene calls are TRBV6-6 and TRBJ1-2, with D uncertain. This clonotype was obtained from a person aged 18-60 years who received the Ad26.COV2.S COVID-19 vaccine or a placebo. The CDR3 protein is CASSYSNYGYTF. CDR3 nucleotide sequence: TGTGCCAGCAGTTACAGTAACTATGGCTACACCTTC.